The 18 T cell receptor beta chains below all came from one sample that was sequenced in a study of T cell changes during pregnancy in multiple sclerosis (dated by TCRdb to between 2018 and 2021). The library was built by means of the immunoSEQ multiplex PCR assay. TCRdb retrieved this table from immuneACCESS and kept in-frame rearrangements only. Not all clones are present; in checked studies, unresolved V genes account for under half, and no reason is known for the remainder. This sample gives more than 15,000 clones in total; roughly 84% of them show up just once. About a sixth of the sample is in the top ten clones. This specimen consisted of CD8+ T cells from peripheral blood mononuclear cells, obtained after pregnancy. The receptors were sampled from a female donor in good health, enrolled as a control in a pregnancy study.

This chain links TRBV28 with TRBJ2-7, with D possibly matching TRBD1 (6 bases). Trimming removed 2 bases at V and 7 bases at J, with 9 bases between. The germline V gene encodes CDR1 MDHEN and CDR2 SYDVKM. This CDR3 is 12 amino acids long. Here the CDR3 reads CASSLDRREQYF. CDR3 nucleotide sequence: TGTGCCAGCAGTTTAGACAGGAGAGAGCAGTACTTC.

The V and J genes are TRBV9 and TRBJ1-2; 11 nucleotides match TRBD1. Trimming cost V 4 bases and J 0 bases; bases outside gene matches: 11. Germline V gene lookup returns CDR1 SGDLS and CDR2 YYNGEE. This CDR3 region has 18 residues. The CDR3 reads CASSIPGQGVETNYGYTF. The CDR3 region has the DNA TGTGCCAGCAGCATTCCGGGACAGGGGGTTGAGACTAACTATGGCTACACCTTC.

The rearrangement uses TRBV6-1 and TRBJ2-1; tentatively, D is TRBD2 (6 bases). V was cut by 1 base and J by 4 bases, with 8 bases left in between. The CDR3 is made up of 14 amino acids. Germline CDR1 is MNHNS and CDR2 is SASEGT. CDR3 in amino acids: CASSEVGGYNEQFF. The CDR3 nucleotides are TGTGCCAGCAGTGAAGTTGGAGGGTACAATGAGCAGTTCTTC.

CDR3 DNA: TGTGCCAGTACGACTAGCGGGAGGGTCGGCAATGAGCAGTTCTTC. As protein: CASTTSGRVGNEQFF. The rearrangement joins TRBV19 to TRBJ2-1; 14 nucleotides line up with TRBD2. The germline CDR1 and CDR2 sequences are LNHDA and SQIVND (reference sequence). The CDR3 totals 15 residues. Losses at the gene ends were 7 bases for V and 6 bases for J; bases not matched to a gene: 5. The variable domain in full, completed from reference TRBV19 and TRBJ2-1, reads DGGITQSPKYLFRKEGQNVTLSCEQNLNHDAMYWYRQDPGQGLRLIYYSQIVNDFQKGDIAEGYSVSREKKESFPLTVTSAQKNPTAFYLCASTTSGRVGNEQFFGPGTRLTVL.

The rearrangement uses TRBV28 and TRBJ1-1; possibly TRBD1 for D (5 bases). Germline V gene lookup returns CDR1 MDHEN and CDR2 SYDVKM. Between the trimmed V and J ends, which lost 3 bases and 0 bases, there was a span of 11 bases. The CDR3 has 15 residues. The CDR3 DNA reads as TGTGCCAGCAGTTTCCGGGGGGGGATGAACACTGAAGCTTTCTTT. It is translated as CASSFRGGMNTEAFF.

In this sample, this clone turned up once. The genes are TRBV15 and TRBJ2-2; 7 nucleotides align to TRBD2. CDR3 length: 15 residues. V lost 0 bases to trimming and J lost 4 bases; unmatched junction nucleotides: 2. Per the germline V gene, CDR1 is LNHNV and CDR2 is YYDKDF (reference sequence). The DNA of the CDR3 is TGTGCCACCAGCAGAGATGGGAGGGTCACCGGGGAGCTGTTTTTT. Translation gives CATSRDGRVTGELFF.

The V call is TRBV6-4, the J call TRBJ2-1; no definite D call. CDR1 and CDR2 from the germline V gene are MRHNA and SNTAGT. The CDR3 has 13 amino acids. V lost 0 bases and J 7 bases, leaving 7 bases between the germline ends. Here the CDR3 reads CASSDSERNEQFF. In DNA form, the CDR3 reads TGTGCCAGCAGTGACTCGGAGAGGAATGAGCAGTTCTTC.

This clone turned up a few times. The V gene is TRBV7-9, the J gene TRBJ1-1; no clear D. V gave up 5 bases and J gave up 1 base, with 11 bases separating them. From germline, CDR1 is SEHNR and CDR2 FQNEAQ (reference sequence). This CDR3 is built from 14 residues. CDR3 nucleotide sequence: TGTGCCAGCAGCGGTCTTACAGCGAACACTGAAGCTTTCTTT. This translates into CASSGLTANTEAFF. The full variable domain, with the rest looked up from reference TRBV7-9 and TRBJ1-1, is DTGVSQNPRHKITKRGQNVTFRCDPISEHNRLYWYRQTLGQGPEFLTYFQNEAQLEKSRLLSDRFSAERPKGSFSTLEIQRTEQGDSAMYLCASSGLTANTEAFFGQGTRLTVV.

This clone was detected only a few times. J is TRBJ1-2 and V is TRBV15, with TRBD1 as a possible D gene (6 bases). V lost 1 base, J lost 5 bases, and 23 bases lay in between. The CDR3 totals 18 residues. CDR1 is LNHNV and CDR2 is YYDKDF in the germline V gene (reference sequence). CDR3 protein: CATSRAETRDIEIYGYTF. Written as DNA, the CDR3 is TGTGCCACCAGCAGAGCGGAGACCCGGGACATAGAGATATATGGCTACACCTTC.

This clone has more than one count but fewer than ten. The chain couples TRBV27 to TRBJ2-1; D may be TRBD2 (6 bases). This CDR3 spans 12 amino acids. Trimming took 6 bases from V and 8 from J, leaving 11 bases between them. Germline assignment: CDR1 MNHEY and CDR2 SMNVEV (reference sequence). For the CDR3, the DNA is TGTGCCAGCAGATACGGGGGAGATGAGCAGTTCTTC. This sequence encodes CASRYGGDEQFF.

The V call is TRBV7-2, the J call TRBJ1-2, with a tentative D call TRBD1 (6 bases). Trimming removed 4 bases at V and 8 bases at J, with 14 bases between. The germline CDR1 and CDR2 sequences are SGHTA and FQGNSA. CDR3 length: 13 amino acids. Written as DNA, the CDR3 is TGTGCCAGCAGCTCTCGGGACAAAGGAGGCTACACCTTC. Encoded protein: CASSSRDKGGYTF.

CDR3 loop: CAISGTGVSTPGFGYTF. CDR3 in DNA: TGTGCCATCAGTGGAACAGGGGTCTCAACTCCCGGGTTTGGCTACACCTTC. This chain links TRBV10-3 with TRBJ1-2; TRBD1 matches at 7 bases. The CDR3 consists of 17 residues. Germline V gene sequence: CDR1 ENHRY, CDR2 SYGVKD. V dropped 4 bases and J dropped 7; count of bases not matched to a gene: 18.

This clone has just a few counts. The J gene is TRBJ1-6, the V gene TRBV10-3; a possible D gene is TRBD1 (5 bases). The V end lost 2 bases, the J end lost 11 bases, and 13 bases lay between the germline ends. The germline V gene has CDR1 ENHRY and CDR2 SYGVKD. The CDR3 is 14 residues long. The CDR3 coding sequence is TGTGCCATCAGTGAGGGGCAGGGCTCCACACCCCTCCACTTT. This codes for CAISEGQGSTPLHF.

The gene calls are TRBV4-3 and TRBJ2-1, with TRBD2 matching 9 bases. Per germline, CDR1 LGHNA and CDR2 YSLEER. There are 14 residues in the CDR3. V shed 3 bases, J shed 5 bases, and the junction held 2 bases outside the gene matches. The CDR3 sequence is CASSQSGGNNEQFF. The CDR3 nucleotides are TGCGCCAGCAGCCAGAGCGGGGGGAACAATGAGCAGTTCTTC.

This clone was seen a single time. The V call is TRBV5-1, the J call TRBJ2-3; TRBD2 matches at 12 bases. Trimming at V came to 1 base and at J to 3 bases, leaving 3 bases not matched to a gene. Germline CDR1 SGHRS, CDR2 YFSETQ. CDR3 size: 16 residues. CDR3 DNA: TGCGCCAGCAGCTTGACGACTAGCGGGAGAACAGATACGCAGTATTTT. This gives the protein CASSLTTSGRTDTQYF.

V and J are TRBV7-9 and TRBJ2-1; D is perhaps TRBD1 (6 bases). The ends were cut back, 7 bases at V and 5 bases at J, with 18 bases in the middle. The CDR3 consists of 15 residues. In germline, CDR1 is SEHNR, CDR2 FQNEAQ (reference sequence). The CDR3 is CASTQTQGKNNEQFF. CDR3 in DNA: TGTGCCAGCACCCAAACACAGGGAAAGAACAATGAGCAGTTCTTC.

The V and J genes are TRBV5-8 and TRBJ2-5; 7 bases are a match to TRBD1. This CDR3 contains 15 residues. Germline-derived CDR1 and CDR2 are SGHTS and YDEGEE. With 0 bases clipped from V and 2 bases from J, the junction kept 4 bases outside the gene matches. CDR3 protein: CASSLGQGIQETQYF. CDR3 DNA: TGTGCCAGCAGCTTGGGACAGGGTATTCAAGAGACCCAGTACTTC.

The chain joins TRBV11-2 to TRBJ2-7; maybe TRBD1 (5 bases). CDR1 SGHAT and CDR2 FQNNGV come from the germline V gene. The CDR3 consists of 14 residues. V dropped 0 bases and J dropped 4 bases, with 10 bases sitting between them. In DNA form, the CDR3 reads TGTGCCAGCAGCTTAGAGCAGGGATTTTACGAGCAGTACTTC. Protein: CASSLEQGFYEQYF.